Sequencing of this TCR beta chain was carried out in a study of OX40 agonist ivuxolimab in advanced cancers. Study-level findings and limits: Both CD4+ and CD8+ T cell populations in blood had undergone clonal expansion by week 6 at 0.1 to 3.0 mg/kg.

Assay used: immunoSEQ multiplex PCR; TCRdb lists only in-frame clones, some missing. The sample consists of 150,000 to 180,000 clones, approximately 94% of them appearing once. Concerning this clone itself: What it binds is unknown.

This CDR3 spans 14 amino acids. The germline V gene has CDR1 SNHLY and CDR2 FYNNEI. V trimming: 6 bases; J trimming: 3 bases; junction bases outside the gene matches: 8. This chain joins TRBV2 and TRBJ2-7; TRBD1 matches 7 bases. The clonotype comes from an adult with an advanced solid tumor such as melanoma, head and neck, liver or kidney cancer. This specimen consisted of CD4+ or CD8+ T cells sorted from blood, obtained in a trial of the OX40 agonist ivuxolimab. The CDR3 spells CASSLQGDLYEQYF. As DNA, the CDR3 is TGTGCCAGCAGCCTCCAGGGGGATCTCTACGAGCAGTACTTC.